This T cell receptor beta chain was recovered during a study of blood T cell repertoires in COVID-19. Looking at the study overall: T cells, B-cell-depleted T cells, or PBMCs supplied cDNA or gDNA.

Original methodology: Counts of nucleated cells, estimated from reference gene primer amplification, were obtained. This table comes from immunoSEQ multiplex PCR, and its TCRdb copy is limited to in-frame clones, with some not included. V and J calls and clone size come straight from that table; D and trimming were deduced from the DNA. The data show 200,000 to 250,000 clones, approximately 91% seen once. Trimming cost V 5 bases and J 0 bases; bases outside gene matches: 13. Looked up from germline, CDR1 is SGHVT and CDR2 is SQSDAQ. CDR3 size: 18 residues. This clone was found once. The rearrangement links TRBV7-4 to TRBJ1-5; 7 positions agree with TRBD1. This TCR was recovered from a woman aged 60-75 years with acute or convalescent COVID-19. Input material: peripheral blood. CDR3 nucleotide sequence: TGTGCCAGCAGCCTCCTGACAGGGAAGCAAAATAGCAATCAGCCCCAGCATTTT. This gives the protein CASSLLTGKQNSNQPQHF.